Shown below are 15 T cell receptor beta chains from a single sample sequenced in a study of cytomegalovirus exposure and HLA in healthy donors. PCR involved 60 Vbeta and 13 Jbeta primers. The method was immunoSEQ multiplex PCR; TCRdb's version includes in-frame clones alone and lacks a portion of them. This table holds fewer than 180,000 clones, 79% found once. Specimen: PBMCs. The receptors shown here come from a man aged 45-65 years in good health and CMV-seropositive.

V usage is TRBV28 and J usage is TRBJ2-7, with a weak D call TRBD2 (5 bases). Trimming shortened V by 7 bases and J by 3 bases, and 16 bases separated the two germline ends. The CDR3 sequence is 14 residues long. The germline gives CDR1 MDHEN, CDR2 SYDVKM. This CDR3 reads CASTTTAGGYEQYF. CDR3 DNA: TGTGCCAGCACCACCACCGCGGGCGGCTACGAGCAGTACTTC.

A single count supports this clone. The chain links TRBV7-8 to TRBJ2-3; 14 bases align to TRBD2. Looked up from germline, CDR1 is SGHVS and CDR2 is FQNEAQ. This CDR3 is 16 amino acids long. V shed 5 bases and J 2 bases; nucleotides not matched to a gene: 3. The CDR3 region has the DNA TGTGCCAGCAGCCCGGGACTAGCGGGAGTCACAGATACGCAGTATTTT. Translated: CASSPGLAGVTDTQYF.

This clone was counted once. The CDR3 coding sequence is TGTGCCAGCAGCCTACAGATTCCCGACTACGAGCAGTACTTC. Its translation is CASSLQIPDYEQYF. The chain employs TRBV7-8 and TRBJ2-7, with D unresolved. The CDR3 has 14 residues. Deletions cut 5 bases from V and 3 bases from J, with 14 bases between. CDR1 is SGHVS and CDR2 is FQNEAQ in the germline V gene.

The chain carries TRBV2 and TRBJ2-1; maybe TRBD2 (7 bases). Germline V gives CDR1 SNHLY, CDR2 FYNNEI. Trimming took 5 bases from V and 7 from J, leaving 18 bases between them. This CDR3 region has 15 residues. The CDR3 DNA sequence: TGTGCCAGCAGTCCAGAGCGGGGTCAGGGGAATGAGCAGTTCTTC. As protein: CASSPERGQGNEQFF.

This chain uses TRBV6-5 with TRBJ2-7; 10 bases agree with TRBD2. CDR1 MNHEY and CDR2 SVGAGI come from the germline V gene. V lost 0 bases and J lost 7; bases outside the gene matches: 6. The CDR3 contains 15 residues. The DNA of the CDR3 is TGTGCCAGCAGTTACTCCTCAGCGGGAGGGGGAGAGCAGTACTTC. Translating gives CASSYSSAGGGEQYF.

The CDR3 loop is CASSLREKLFF. The CDR3 nucleotides read TGTGCCAGCAGTTTACGTGAAAAACTGTTTTTT. The J gene is TRBJ1-4, the V gene TRBV28; D is ambiguous. The CDR3 covers 11 residues. Trimming took 2 bases from V and 7 from J, leaving 2 bases between them. In germline, CDR1 is MDHEN, CDR2 SYDVKM. The whole variable domain, filled in from reference TRBV28 and TRBJ1-4, reads DVKVTQSSRYLVKRTGEKVFLECVQDMDHENMFWYRQDPGLGLRLIYFSYDVKMKEKGDIPEGYSVSREKKERFSLILESASTNQTSMYLCASSLREKLFFGSGTQLSVL.

With respect to this clone: One end of the junction varies from germline; a read error may be responsible. This chain joins TRBV7-9 and TRBJ1-5; 9 bases are a match to TRBD1. Looked up from germline, CDR1 is SEHNR and CDR2 is FQNEAQ (reference sequence). CDR3 size: 15 residues. CDR3: CSSSSGQGKNQPQHF. CDR3 bases: TGTTCCAGCAGCTCGGGACAGGGTAAGAATCAGCCCCAGCATTTT.

The chain couples TRBV6-5 to TRBJ2-3; TRBD2 is a possible D gene (6 bases). The V and J ends lost 5 bases and 0 bases respectively, with 9 bases between them. The CDR3 sequence is 14 residues long. Germline assignment: CDR1 MNHEY and CDR2 SVGAGI. Here the CDR3 reads CASSPAGSTDTQYF. The DNA of the CDR3 is TGTGCCAGCAGTCCAGCGGGTAGCACAGATACGCAGTATTTT.

CDR3 nucleotides: TGTGCCAGCACCACGGACAGGACCCTGAACACTGAAGCTTTCTTT. It yields the protein CASTTDRTLNTEAFF. V is TRBV2 and J is TRBJ1-1; 7 bases line up with TRBD1. V shed 7 bases and J 0 bases; nucleotides not matched to a gene: 8. Germline values: CDR1 SNHLY, CDR2 FYNNEI. This CDR3 spans 15 amino acids.

V gene TRBV27 combines with J gene TRBJ2-3; no clear D gene. This CDR3 comprises 15 residues. The V end lost 1 base, the J end lost 0 bases, and 8 bases lay between the germline ends. From germline, CDR1 is MNHEY and CDR2 SMNVEV (reference sequence). CDR3 loop: CASSLLRVSTDTQYF. The CDR3 DNA sequence: TGTGCCAGCAGTTTATTAAGAGTAAGCACAGATACGCAGTATTTT.

The DNA for the CDR3 is TGTGCCAGCTCACCATCCAGACAGGGGAGCGGTGAAAAACTGTTTTTT. Its protein is CASSPSRQGSGEKLFF. This rearrangement joins TRBV18 to TRBJ1-4; 8 bases are a match to TRBD1. CDR1 is KGHSH, CDR2 LQKENI, per germline. V dropped 2 bases and J dropped 7; count of bases not matched to a gene: 9. The CDR3 runs 16 residues.

The chain combines TRBV6-1 with TRBJ2-2, with D possibly TRBD1 on 5 matching bases. This CDR3 region has 15 residues. Looked up from germline, CDR1 is MNHNS and CDR2 is SASEGT. The V end lost 6 bases, the J end lost 2 bases, and 13 bases lay between the germline ends. The CDR3 is CASRTYRINTGELFF. As DNA, the CDR3 is TGTGCCAGCAGGACGTACAGGATCAACACCGGGGAGCTGTTTTTT.

This clone was found a few times. The V and J genes are TRBV28 and TRBJ2-2; TRBD1 might be the D (6 bases). Germline V gene lookup returns CDR1 MDHEN and CDR2 SYDVKM. Trimming cost V 6 bases and J 0 bases, with 8 bases left between them. The CDR3 is 14 amino acids. CDR3 protein: CASSRGANTGELFF. The CDR3 DNA follows: TGTGCCAGCAGCAGGGGCGCGAACACCGGGGAGCTGTTTTTT.

The V and J genes are TRBV19 and TRBJ1-6; 10 bases align to TRBD1. J lost 10 bases, V lost 4 bases, and 4 bases had no gene match. The CDR3 length is 14 residues. Germline CDR1 LNHDA, CDR2 SQIVND (reference sequence). The DNA of the CDR3 is TGTGCCAGTAGTACGGACAGGGGGGGATCACCCCTCCACTTT. Its protein is CASSTDRGGSPLHF.

The chain uses TRBV28 and TRBJ2-1; TRBD2 aligns across 15 bases. CDR3 size: 21 residues. The J segment lost 0 bases and the V segment lost 5 bases, leaving 14 bases of the junction unmatched. Germline-derived CDR1 and CDR2 are MDHEN and SYDVKM. The CDR3 is CASSRDGTSGRLPYSYNEQFF. The CDR3 DNA reads as TGTGCCAGCAGTCGAGACGGGACTAGCGGGAGGCTCCCTTACTCCTACAATGAGCAGTTCTTC.